The clone carrying this T cell receptor beta chain was counted ten times or more. Its antigen is undetermined. This specimen belongs to a study of sequential checkpoint blockade in melanoma. On the study more broadly: Under 95 pretreatment tumor DNA samples were TCRβ immunosequenced.

Assay: immunoSEQ multiplex PCR; the TCRdb copy retains only in-frame clones and omits some. Of some 8,000 clones listed, 23% were seen once; the top ten hold around 6.4%. Treatment specified: randomized to nivolumab then ipilimumab (arm A) or the reverse (arm B). Study conclusions and caveats: Response in arm A was associated with pretreatment TIL clonality.

V dropped 1 base and J dropped 6 bases, with 12 bases sitting between them. The CDR3 loop spans 14 amino acids. Per germline, CDR1 SGHNT and CDR2 YENEEA. The J gene is TRBJ1-2, the V gene TRBV11-3; D gene uncertain. The sample in question was tumor tissue (inferred from file names), obtained from a patient given nivolumab and ipilimumab in sequence. This clonotype was obtained from a human donor with melanoma. The CDR3 DNA reads TGTGCCAGCAGCTTAGGGTCCTTGGGTAATGGCTACACCTTC. It encodes CASSLGSLGNGYTF.